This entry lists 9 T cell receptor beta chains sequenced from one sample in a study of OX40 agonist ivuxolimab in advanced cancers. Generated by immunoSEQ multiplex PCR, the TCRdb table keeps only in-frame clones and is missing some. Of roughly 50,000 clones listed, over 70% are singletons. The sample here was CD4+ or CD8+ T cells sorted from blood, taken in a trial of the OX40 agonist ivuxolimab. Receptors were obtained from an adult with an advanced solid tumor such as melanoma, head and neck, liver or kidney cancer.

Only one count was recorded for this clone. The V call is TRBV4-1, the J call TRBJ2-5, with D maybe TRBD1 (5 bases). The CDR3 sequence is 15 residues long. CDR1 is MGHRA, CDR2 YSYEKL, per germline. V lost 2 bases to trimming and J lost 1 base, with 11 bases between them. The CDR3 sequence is CASSQSGSRQETQYF. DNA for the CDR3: TGCGCCAGCAGCCAATCAGGGTCGCGCCAAGAGACCCAGTACTTC.

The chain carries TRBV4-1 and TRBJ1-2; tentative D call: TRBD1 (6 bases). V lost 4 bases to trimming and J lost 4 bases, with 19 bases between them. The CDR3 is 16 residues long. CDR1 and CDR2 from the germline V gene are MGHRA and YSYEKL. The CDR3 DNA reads TGCGCCAGCAGCCCGAGTCGGGGACTGGGGGCCTATGGCTACACCTTC. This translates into CASSPSRGLGAYGYTF.

CDR3 in DNA: TGTGCCAGCAGGGCCTTCGTGGGCGCTGAAGCTTTCTTT. Encoded protein: CASRAFVGAEAFF. V is TRBV7-8 and J is TRBJ1-1; no clear D gene. Trimming removed 6 bases from V and 6 bases from J, with 14 bases in between. Germline loops: CDR1 SGHVS, CDR2 FQNEAQ. This CDR3 is built from 13 residues.

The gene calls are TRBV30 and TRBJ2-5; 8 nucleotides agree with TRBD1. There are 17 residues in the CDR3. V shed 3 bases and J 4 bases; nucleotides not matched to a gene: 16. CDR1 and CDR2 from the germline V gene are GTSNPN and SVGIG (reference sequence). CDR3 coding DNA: TGTGCCTGGAGGGGGACCTTGACAGGGGAGGTCGGAGAGACCCAGTACTTC. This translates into CAWRGTLTGEVGETQYF.

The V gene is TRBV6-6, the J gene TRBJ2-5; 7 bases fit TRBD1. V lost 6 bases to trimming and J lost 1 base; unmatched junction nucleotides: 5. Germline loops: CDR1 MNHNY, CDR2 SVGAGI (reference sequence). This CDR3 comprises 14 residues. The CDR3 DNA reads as TGTGCCAGCAGGGAAGGGACAGTCCAAGAGACCCAGTACTTC. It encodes CASREGTVQETQYF.

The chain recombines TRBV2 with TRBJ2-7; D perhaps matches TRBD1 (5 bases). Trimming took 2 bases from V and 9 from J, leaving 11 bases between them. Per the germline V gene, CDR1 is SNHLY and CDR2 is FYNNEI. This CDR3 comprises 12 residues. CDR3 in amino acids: CASSEIGVGQYV. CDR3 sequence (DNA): TGTGCCAGCAGTGAAATAGGGGTGGGGCAGTACGTC.

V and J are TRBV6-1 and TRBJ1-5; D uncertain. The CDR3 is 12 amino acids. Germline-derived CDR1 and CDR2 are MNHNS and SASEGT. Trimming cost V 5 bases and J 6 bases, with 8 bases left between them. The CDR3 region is CASSREFQPQHF. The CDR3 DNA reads TGTGCCAGCAGTCGCGAGTTTCAGCCCCAGCATTTT.

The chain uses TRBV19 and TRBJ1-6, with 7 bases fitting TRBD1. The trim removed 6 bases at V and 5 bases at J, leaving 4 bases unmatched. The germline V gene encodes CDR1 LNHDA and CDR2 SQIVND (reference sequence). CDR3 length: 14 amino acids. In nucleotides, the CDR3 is TGTGCCAGTAGATCCGGGACAGATAATTCACCCCTCCACTTT. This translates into CASRSGTDNSPLHF.

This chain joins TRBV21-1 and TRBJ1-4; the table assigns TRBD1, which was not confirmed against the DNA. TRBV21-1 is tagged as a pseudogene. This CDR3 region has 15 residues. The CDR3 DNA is TGTGCCAGCAGCACTCTAAGGGGGCAGAGTGAAAAACTGTTTTTT. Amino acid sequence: CASSTLRGQSEKLFF.